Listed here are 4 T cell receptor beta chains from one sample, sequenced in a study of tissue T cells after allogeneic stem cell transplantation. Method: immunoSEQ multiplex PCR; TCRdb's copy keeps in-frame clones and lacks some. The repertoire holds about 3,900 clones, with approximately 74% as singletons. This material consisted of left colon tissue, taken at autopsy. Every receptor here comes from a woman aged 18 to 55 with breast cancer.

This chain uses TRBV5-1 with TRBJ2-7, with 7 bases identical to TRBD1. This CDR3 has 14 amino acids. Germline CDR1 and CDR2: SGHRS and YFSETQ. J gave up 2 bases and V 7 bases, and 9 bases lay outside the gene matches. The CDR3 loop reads CASGIGDSAYEQYF. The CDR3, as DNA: TGCGCCAGCGGGATTGGGGACAGTGCCTACGAGCAGTACTTC.

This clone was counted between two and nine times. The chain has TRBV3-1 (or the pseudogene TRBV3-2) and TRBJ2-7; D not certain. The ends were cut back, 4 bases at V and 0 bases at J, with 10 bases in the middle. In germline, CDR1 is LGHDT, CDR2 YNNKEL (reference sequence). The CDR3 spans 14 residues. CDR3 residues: CASSREPSSYEQYF. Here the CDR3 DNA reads TGTGCCAGCAGCCGAGAGCCGAGCTCCTACGAGCAGTACTTC.

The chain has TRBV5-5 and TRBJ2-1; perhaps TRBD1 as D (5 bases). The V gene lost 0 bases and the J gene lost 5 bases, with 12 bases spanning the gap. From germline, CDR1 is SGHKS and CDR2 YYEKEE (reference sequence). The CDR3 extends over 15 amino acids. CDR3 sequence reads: CASSLDGAGDNEQFF. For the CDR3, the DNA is TGTGCCAGCAGCTTGGATGGGGCCGGAGACAATGAGCAGTTCTTC. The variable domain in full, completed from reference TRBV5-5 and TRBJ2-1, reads DAGVTQSPTHLIKTRGQQVTLRCSPISGHKSVSWYQQVLGQGPQFIFQYYEKEERGRGNFPDRFSARQFPNYSSELNVNALLLGDSALYLCASSLDGAGDNEQFFGPGTRLTVL.

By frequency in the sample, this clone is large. CDR3 amino acids: CASSSTLGSRTGYEQYF. The CDR3 nucleotides are TGTGCCAGTAGTTCGACCCTGGGGTCGCGGACGGGGTACGAGCAGTACTTC. The chain couples TRBV19 to TRBJ2-7, with a tentative D call TRBD2 (5 bases). In germline, CDR1 is LNHDA, CDR2 SQIVND (reference sequence). The CDR3 extends over 17 amino acids. Trimming removed 5 bases from V and 4 bases from J, with 24 bases in between.